This T cell receptor beta chain was obtained from a study of blood T cell repertoires in COVID-19. The wider study: The United States, Italy and Spain were the sources of the acute and convalescent COVID-19 samples.

Sequencing used immunoSEQ multiplex PCR; TCRdb keeps in-frame clones, though not all of them. The sample includes about 270,000 clones, 80% to 90% seen only once; the top ten take around 13%. Germline assignment: CDR1 MDHEN and CDR2 SYDVKM. The V end lost 6 bases, the J end lost 0 bases, and 14 bases lay between the germline ends. There are 15 residues in the CDR3. Sequenced sample: peripheral blood. This chain links TRBV28 with TRBJ1-2; D might be TRBD1 (6 bases). The receptor comes from a woman aged 70-85 years with COVID-19, enrolled during active disease. In nucleotides, the CDR3 is TGTGCCAGCAGACTTGACAGGACAGCTAACTATGGCTACACCTTC. It specifies CASRLDRTANYGYTF.